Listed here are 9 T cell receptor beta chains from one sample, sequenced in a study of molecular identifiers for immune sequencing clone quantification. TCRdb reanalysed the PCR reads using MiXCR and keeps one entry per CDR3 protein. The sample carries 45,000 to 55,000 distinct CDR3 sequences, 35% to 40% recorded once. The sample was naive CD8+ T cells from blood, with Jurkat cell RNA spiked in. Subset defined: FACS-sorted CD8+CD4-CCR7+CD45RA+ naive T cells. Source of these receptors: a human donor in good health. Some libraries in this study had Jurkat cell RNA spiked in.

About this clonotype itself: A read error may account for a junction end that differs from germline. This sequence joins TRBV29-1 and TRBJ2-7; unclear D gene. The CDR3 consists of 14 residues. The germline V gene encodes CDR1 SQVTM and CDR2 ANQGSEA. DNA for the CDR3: TGCCGCGTTACCCTTCCGGGCTTTAGCCGGGCACCGTACTTC. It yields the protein CRVTLPGFSRAPYF.

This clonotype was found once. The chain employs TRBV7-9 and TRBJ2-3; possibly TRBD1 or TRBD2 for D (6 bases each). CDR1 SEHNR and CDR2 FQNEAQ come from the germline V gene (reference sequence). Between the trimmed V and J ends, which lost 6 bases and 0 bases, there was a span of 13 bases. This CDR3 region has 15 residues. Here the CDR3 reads CASSRRGHSTDTQYF. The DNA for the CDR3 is TGTGCCAGCAGTCGACGGGGGCATAGCACAGATACGCAGTATTTT. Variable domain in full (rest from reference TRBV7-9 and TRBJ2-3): DTGVSQNPRHKITKRGQNVTFRCDPISEHNRLYWYRQTLGQGPEFLTYFQNEAQLEKSRLLSDRFSAERPKGSFSTLEIQRTEQGDSAMYLCASSRRGHSTDTQYFGPGTRLTVL.

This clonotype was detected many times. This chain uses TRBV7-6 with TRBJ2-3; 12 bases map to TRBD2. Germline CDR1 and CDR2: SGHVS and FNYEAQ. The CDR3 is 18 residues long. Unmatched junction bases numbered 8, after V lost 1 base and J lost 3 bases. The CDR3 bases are TGTGCCAGCAGCTTAGTCCTAGCGGGAGGGTCGTGGACAGATACGCAGTATTTT. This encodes CASSLVLAGGSWTDTQYF. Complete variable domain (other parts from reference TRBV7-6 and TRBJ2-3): GAGVSQSPRYKVTKRGQDVALRCDPISGHVSLYWYRQALGQGPEFLTYFNYEAQQDKSGLPNDRFSAERPEGSISTLTIQRTEQRDSAMYRCASSLVLAGGSWTDTQYFGPGTRLTVL.

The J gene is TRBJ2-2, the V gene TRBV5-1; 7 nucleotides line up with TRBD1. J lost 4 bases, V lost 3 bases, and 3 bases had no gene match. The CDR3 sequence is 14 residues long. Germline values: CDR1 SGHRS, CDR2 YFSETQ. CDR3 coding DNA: TGCGCCAGCAGCTCGACAGGGATCACCGGGGAGCTGTTTTTT. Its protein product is CASSSTGITGELFF.

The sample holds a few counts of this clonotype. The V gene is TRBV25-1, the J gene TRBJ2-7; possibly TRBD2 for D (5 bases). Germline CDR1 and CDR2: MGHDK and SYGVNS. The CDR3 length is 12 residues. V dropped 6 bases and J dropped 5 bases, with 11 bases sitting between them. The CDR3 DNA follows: TGTGCCAGCAGAGTAGGGAGCCACGAGCAGTACTTC. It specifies CASRVGSHEQYF.

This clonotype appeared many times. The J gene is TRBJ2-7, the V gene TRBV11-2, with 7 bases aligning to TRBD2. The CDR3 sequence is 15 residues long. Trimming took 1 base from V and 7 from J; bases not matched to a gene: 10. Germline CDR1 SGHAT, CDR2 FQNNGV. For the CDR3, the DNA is TGTGCCAGCAGCTTAGGAGCGGGACCAGAGATTGAGCAGTACTTC. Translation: CASSLGAGPEIEQYF.

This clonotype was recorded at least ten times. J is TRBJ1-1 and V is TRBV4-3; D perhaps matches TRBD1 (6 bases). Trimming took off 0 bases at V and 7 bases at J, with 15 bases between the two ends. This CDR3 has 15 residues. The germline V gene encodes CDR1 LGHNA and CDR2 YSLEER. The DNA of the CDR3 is TGCGCCAGCAGCCAAGATTTGGGGGCCTCCTTTGAAGCTTTCTTT. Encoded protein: CASSQDLGASFEAFF.

The CDR3 sequence is CASSTPLDRAYEQYF. The CDR3 DNA follows: TGTGCCAGTAGCACTCCCCTGGACAGGGCCTACGAGCAGTACTTC. The J gene is TRBJ2-7, the V gene TRBV19; 8 nucleotides match TRBD1. Germline V CDR1 and CDR2: LNHDA, SQIVND (reference sequence). Losses at the gene ends were 6 bases for V and 2 bases for J; bases not matched to a gene: 9. This CDR3 is 15 amino acids long.

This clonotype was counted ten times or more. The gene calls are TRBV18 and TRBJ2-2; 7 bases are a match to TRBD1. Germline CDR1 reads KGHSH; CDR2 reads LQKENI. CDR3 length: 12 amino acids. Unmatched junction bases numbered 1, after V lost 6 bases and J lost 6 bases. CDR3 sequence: CASSGTAGELFF. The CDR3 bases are TGTGCCAGCTCCGGGACAGCCGGGGAGCTGTTTTTT. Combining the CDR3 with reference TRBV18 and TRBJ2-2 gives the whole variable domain NAGVMQNPRHLVRRRGQEARLRCSPMKGHSHVYWYRQLPEEGLKFMVYLQKENIIDESGMPKERFSAEFPKEGPSILRIQQVVRGDSAAYFCASSGTAGELFFGEGSRLTVL.